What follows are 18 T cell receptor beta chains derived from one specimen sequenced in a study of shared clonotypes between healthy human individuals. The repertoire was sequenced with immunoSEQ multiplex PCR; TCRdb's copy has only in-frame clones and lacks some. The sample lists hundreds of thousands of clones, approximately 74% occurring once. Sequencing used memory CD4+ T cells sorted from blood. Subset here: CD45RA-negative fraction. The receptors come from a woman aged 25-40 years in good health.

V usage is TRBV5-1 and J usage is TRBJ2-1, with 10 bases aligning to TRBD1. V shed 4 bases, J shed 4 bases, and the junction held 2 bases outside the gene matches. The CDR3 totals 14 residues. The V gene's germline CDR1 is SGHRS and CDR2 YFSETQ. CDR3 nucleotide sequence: TGCGCCAGCAGCGGGACAGGGGCATACAATGAGCAGTTCTTC. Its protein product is CASSGTGAYNEQFF.

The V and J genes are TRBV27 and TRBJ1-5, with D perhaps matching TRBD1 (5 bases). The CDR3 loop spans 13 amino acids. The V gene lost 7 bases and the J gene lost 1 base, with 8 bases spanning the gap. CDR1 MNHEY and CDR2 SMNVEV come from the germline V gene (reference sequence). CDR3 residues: CASNGGSNQPQHF. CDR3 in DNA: TGTGCCAGCAACGGGGGAAGCAATCAGCCCCAGCATTTT.

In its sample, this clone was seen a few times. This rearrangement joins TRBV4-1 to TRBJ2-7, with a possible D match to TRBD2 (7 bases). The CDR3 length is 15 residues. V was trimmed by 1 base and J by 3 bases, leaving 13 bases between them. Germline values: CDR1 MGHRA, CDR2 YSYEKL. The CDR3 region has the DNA TGCGCCAGCAGCCAAGCCGGAGGGGGGGGCTACGAGCAGTACTTC. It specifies CASSQAGGGGYEQYF.

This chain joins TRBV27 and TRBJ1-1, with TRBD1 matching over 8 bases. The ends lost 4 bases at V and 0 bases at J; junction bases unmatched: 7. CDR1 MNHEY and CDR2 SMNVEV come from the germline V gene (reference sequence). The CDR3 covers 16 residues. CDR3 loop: CASSSGQGYMNTEAFF. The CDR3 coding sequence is TGTGCCAGCAGTTCCGGACAGGGTTATATGAACACTGAAGCTTTCTTT.

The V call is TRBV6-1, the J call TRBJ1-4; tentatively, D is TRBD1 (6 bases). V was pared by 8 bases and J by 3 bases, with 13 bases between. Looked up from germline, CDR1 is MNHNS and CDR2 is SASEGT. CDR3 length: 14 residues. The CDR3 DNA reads TGTGCCAGCCACAGGACAGTAGCTAATGAAAAACTGTTTTTT. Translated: CASHRTVANEKLFF.

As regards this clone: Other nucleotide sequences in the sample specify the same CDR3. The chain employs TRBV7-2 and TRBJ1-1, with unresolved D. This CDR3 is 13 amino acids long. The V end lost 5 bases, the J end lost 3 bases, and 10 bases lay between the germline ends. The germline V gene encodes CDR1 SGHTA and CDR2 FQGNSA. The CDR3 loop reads CASSLQRDTEAFF. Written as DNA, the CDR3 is TGTGCCAGCAGCCTACAGAGGGACACTGAAGCTTTCTTT.

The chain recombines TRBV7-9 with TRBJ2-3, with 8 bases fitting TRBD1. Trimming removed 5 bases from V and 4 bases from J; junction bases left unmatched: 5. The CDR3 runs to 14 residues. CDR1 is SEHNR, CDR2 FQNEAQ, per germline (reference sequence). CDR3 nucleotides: TGTGCCAGCAGCAGAGGGACAGGCTCAGATACGCAGTATTTT. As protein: CASSRGTGSDTQYF.

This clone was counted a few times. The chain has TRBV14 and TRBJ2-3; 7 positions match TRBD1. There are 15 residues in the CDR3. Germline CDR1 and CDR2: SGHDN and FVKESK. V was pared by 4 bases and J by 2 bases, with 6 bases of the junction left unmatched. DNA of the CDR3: TGTGCCAGCAGCCCTTCCAGGGGGTACACAGATACGCAGTATTTT. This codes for CASSPSRGYTDTQYF.

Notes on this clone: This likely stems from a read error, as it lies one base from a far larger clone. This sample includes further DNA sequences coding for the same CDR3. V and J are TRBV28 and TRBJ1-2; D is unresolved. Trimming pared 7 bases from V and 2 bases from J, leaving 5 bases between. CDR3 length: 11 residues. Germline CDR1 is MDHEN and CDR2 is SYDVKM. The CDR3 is CASTQNYGYTF. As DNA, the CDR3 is TGTGCCAGCACCCAGAACTATGGCTACACCTTC.

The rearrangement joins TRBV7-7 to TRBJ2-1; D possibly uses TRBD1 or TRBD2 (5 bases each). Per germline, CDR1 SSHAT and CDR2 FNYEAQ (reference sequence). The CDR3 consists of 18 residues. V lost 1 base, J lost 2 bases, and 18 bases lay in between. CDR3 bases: TGTGCCAGCAGCTTAGGGGGCCGGGGAGCGGAGCCCTACAATGAGCAGTTCTTC. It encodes CASSLGGRGAEPYNEQFF.

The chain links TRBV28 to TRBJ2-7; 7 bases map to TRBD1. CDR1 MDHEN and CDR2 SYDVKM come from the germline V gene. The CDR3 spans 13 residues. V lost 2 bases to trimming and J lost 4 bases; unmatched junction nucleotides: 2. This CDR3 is CASSLRTGYEQYF. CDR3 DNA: TGTGCCAGCAGTTTAAGGACAGGATACGAGCAGTACTTC.

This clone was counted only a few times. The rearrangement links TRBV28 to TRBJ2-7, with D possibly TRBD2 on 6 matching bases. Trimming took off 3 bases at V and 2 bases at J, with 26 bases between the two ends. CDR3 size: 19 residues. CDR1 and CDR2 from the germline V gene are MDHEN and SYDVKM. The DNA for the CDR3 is TGTGCCAGCAGTTTCTCCACAACCCTTAGCGGAAAGGCGGCCTACGAGCAGTACTTC. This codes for CASSFSTTLSGKAAYEQYF. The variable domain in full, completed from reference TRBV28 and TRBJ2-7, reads DVKVTQSSRYLVKRTGEKVFLECVQDMDHENMFWYRQDPGLGLRLIYFSYDVKMKEKGDIPEGYSVSREKKERFSLILESASTNQTSMYLCASSFSTTLSGKAAYEQYFGPGTRLTVT.

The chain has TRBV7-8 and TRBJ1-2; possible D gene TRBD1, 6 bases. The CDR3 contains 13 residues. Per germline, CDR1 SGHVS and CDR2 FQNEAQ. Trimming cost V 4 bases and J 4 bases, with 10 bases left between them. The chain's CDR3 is CASSSRQAYGYTF. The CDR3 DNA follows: TGTGCCAGCAGCTCTAGACAGGCCTATGGCTACACCTTC.

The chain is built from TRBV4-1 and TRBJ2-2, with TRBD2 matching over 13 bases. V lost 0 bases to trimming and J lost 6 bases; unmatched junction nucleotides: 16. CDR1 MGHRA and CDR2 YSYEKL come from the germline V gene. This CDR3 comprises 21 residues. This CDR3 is CASSQDATGTVGLAGAGELFF. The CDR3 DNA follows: TGCGCCAGCAGCCAAGATGCGACCGGGACGGTCGGACTAGCGGGAGCCGGGGAGCTGTTTTTT.

The CDR3 is CAGTGEGYEQYF. The CDR3 nucleotides read TGTGCCGGGACAGGGGAGGGCTACGAGCAGTACTTC. The gene calls are TRBV30 and TRBJ2-7; TRBD1 matches at 10 bases. The CDR3 sequence is 12 residues long. Germline V gene data show CDR1 as GTSNPN and CDR2 as SVGIG (reference sequence). Trimming cost V 8 bases and J 3 bases; bases outside gene matches: 4.

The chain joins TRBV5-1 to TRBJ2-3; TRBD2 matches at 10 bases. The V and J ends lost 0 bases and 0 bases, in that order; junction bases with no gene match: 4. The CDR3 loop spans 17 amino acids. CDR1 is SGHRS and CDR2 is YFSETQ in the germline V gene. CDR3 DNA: TGCGCCAGCAGCTTGGCACGGACTAGCGGTAGCACAGATACGCAGTATTTT. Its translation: CASSLARTSGSTDTQYF.

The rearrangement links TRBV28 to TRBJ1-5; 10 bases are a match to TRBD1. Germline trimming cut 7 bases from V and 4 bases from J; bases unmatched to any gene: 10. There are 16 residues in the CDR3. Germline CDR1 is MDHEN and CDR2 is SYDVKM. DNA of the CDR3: TGTGCCAGCACACGACAGGGGGCGGGCAGTAATCAGCCCCAGCATTTT. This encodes CASTRQGAGSNQPQHF.

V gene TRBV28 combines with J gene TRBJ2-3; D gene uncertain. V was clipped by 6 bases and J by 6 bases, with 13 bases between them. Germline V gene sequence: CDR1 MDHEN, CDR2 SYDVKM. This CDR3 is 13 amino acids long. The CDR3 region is CASSIKGLDTQYF. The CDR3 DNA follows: TGTGCCAGCAGCATTAAGGGTTTGGATACGCAGTATTTT.